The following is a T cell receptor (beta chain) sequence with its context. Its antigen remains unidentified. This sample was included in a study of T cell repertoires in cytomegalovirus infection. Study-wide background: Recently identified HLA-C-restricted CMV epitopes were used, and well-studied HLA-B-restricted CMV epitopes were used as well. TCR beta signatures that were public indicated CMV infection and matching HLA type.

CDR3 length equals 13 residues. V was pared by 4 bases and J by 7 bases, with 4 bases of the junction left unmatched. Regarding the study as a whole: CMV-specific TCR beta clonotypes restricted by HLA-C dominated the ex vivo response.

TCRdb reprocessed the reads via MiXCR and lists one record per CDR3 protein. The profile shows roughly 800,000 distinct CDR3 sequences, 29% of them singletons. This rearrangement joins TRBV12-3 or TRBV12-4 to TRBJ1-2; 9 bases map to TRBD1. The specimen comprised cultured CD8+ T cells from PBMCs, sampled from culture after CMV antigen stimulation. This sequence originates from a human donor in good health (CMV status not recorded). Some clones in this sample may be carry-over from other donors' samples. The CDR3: CASSSGTGTGYTF. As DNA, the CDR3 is TGTGCCAGCAGTTCCGGGACAGGGACTGGCTACACCTTC.